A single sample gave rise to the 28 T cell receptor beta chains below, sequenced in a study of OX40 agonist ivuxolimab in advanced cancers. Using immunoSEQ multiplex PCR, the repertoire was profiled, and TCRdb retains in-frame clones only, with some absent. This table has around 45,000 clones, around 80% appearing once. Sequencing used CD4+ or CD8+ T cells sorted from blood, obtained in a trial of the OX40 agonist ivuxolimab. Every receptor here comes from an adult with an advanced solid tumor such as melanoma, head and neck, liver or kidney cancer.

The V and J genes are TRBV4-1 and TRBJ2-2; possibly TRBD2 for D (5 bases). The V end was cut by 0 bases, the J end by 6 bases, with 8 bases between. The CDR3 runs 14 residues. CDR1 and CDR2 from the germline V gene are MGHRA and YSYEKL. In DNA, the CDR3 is TGCGCCAGCAGCCAAGATGCGGGCGCCGGGGAGCTGTTTTTT. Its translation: CASSQDAGAGELFF.

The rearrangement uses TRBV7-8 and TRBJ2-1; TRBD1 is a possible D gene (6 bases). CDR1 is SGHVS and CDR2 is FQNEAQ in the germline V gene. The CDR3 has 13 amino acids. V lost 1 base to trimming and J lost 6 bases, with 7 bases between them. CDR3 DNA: TGTGCCAGCAGCTTAGAAGGGGGCAATGAGCAGTTCTTC. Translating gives CASSLEGGNEQFF. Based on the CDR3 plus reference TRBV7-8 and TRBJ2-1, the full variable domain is GAGVSQSPRYKVAKRGQDVALRCDPISGHVSLFWYQQALGQGPEFLTYFQNEAQLDKSGLPSDRFFAERPEGSVSTLKIQRTQQEDSAVYLCASSLEGGNEQFFGPGTRLTVL.

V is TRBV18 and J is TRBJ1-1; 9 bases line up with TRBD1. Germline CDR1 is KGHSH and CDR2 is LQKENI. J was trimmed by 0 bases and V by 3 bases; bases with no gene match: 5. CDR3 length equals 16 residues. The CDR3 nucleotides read TGTGCCAGCTCACCCCGGACAGGGGACATGAACACTGAAGCTTTCTTT. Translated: CASSPRTGDMNTEAFF.

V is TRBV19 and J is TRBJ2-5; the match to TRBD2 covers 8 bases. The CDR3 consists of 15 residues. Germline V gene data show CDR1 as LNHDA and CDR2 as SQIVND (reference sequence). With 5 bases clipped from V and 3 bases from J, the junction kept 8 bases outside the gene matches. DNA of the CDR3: TGTGCCAGTAGTCCCGGGGGGGGTGGTGAAGAGACCCAGTACTTC. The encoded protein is CASSPGGGGEETQYF.

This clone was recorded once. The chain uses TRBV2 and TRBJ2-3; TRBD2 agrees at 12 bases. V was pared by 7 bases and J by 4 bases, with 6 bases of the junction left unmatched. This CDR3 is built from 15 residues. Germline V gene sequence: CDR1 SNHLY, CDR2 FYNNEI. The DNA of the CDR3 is TGTGCCAGCACCGATCTAGCGGGAGGGGCAGATACGCAGTATTTT. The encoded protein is CASTDLAGGADTQYF.

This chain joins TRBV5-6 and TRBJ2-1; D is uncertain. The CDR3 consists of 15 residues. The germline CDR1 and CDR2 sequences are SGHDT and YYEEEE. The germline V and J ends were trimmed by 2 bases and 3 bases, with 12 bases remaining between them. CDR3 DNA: TGTGCCAGCAGCTTACGGGTATCATTCTACAATGAGCAGTTCTTC. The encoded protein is CASSLRVSFYNEQFF. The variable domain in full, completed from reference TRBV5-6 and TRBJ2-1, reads DAGVTQSPTHLIKTRGQQVTLRCSPKSGHDTVSWYQQALGQGPQFIFQYYEEEERQRGNFPDRFSGHQFPNYSSELNVNALLLGDSALYLCASSLRVSFYNEQFFGPGTRLTVL.

The CDR3: CASSLLTPDTEAFF. The CDR3 coding sequence is TGCGCCAGCAGCTTGTTGACTCCCGACACTGAAGCTTTCTTT. This rearrangement joins TRBV5-1 to TRBJ1-1; D is uncertain. The CDR3 is 14 amino acids. V was shortened by 1 base and J by 3 bases, with 10 bases between the two germline ends. Germline V gene sequence: CDR1 SGHRS, CDR2 YFSETQ.

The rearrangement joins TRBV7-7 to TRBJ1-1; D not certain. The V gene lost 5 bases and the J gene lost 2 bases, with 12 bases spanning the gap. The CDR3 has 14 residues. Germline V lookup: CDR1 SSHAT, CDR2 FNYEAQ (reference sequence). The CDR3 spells CASSELGPNTEAFF. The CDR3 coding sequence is TGTGCCAGCAGCGAACTAGGCCCAAACACTGAAGCTTTCTTT. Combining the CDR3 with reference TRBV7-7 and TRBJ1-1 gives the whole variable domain GAGVSQSPRYKVTKRGQDVTLRCDPISSHATLYWYQQALGQGPEFLTYFNYEAQPDKSGLPSDRFSAERPEGSISTLTIQRTEQRDSAMYRCASSELGPNTEAFFGQGTRLTVV.

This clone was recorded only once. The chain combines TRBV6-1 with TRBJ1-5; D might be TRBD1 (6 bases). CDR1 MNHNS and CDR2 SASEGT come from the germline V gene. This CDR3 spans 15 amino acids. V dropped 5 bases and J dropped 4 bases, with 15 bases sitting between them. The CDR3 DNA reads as TGTGCCAGCAGTCTGGTTACAGGGCCAAATCAGCCCCAGCATTTT. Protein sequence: CASSLVTGPNQPQHF.

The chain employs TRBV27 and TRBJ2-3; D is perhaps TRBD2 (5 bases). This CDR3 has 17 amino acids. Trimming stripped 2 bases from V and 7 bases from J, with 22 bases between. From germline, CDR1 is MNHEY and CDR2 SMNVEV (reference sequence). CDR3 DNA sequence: TGTGCCAGCAGTTTAGCCAGCGGAGCCACCGCCGTATATACGCAGTATTTT. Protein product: CASSLASGATAVYTQYF.

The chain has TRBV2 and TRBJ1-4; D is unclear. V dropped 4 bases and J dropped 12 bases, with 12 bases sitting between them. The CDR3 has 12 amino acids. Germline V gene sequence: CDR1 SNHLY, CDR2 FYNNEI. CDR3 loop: CASSANQIELFF. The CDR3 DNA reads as TGTGCCAGCAGTGCTAACCAGATTGAACTGTTTTTT.

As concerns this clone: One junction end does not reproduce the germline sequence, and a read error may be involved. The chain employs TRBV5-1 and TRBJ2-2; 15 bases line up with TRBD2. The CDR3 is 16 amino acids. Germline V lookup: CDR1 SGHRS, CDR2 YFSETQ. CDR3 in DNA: TGCGCCCGCAGCCCTGGACTAGCGGGGGGGACCGGGGAGCTGTTTTTT. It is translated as CARSPGLAGGTGELFF.

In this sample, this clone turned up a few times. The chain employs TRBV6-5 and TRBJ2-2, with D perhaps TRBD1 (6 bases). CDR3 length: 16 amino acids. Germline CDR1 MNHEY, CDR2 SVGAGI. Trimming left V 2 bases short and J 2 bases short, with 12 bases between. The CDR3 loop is CASSYTEQGNTGELFF. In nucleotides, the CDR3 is TGTGCCAGCAGTTACACAGAACAGGGCAACACCGGGGAGCTGTTTTTT.

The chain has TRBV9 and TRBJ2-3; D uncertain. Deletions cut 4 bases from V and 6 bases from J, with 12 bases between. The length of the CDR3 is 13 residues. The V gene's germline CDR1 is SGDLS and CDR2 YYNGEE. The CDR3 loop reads CASSPRPSDTQYF. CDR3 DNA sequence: TGTGCCAGCAGCCCTCGACCTTCGGATACGCAGTATTTT.

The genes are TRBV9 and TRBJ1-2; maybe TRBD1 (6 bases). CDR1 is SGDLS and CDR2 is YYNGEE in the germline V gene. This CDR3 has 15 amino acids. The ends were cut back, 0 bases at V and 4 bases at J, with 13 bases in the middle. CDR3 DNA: TGTGCCAGCAGCGTAGTGGGACACCAAGTCTATGGCTACACCTTC. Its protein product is CASSVVGHQVYGYTF.

The CDR3 DNA reads TGCAGCGTTGAAGATCGGGGGACAGGTCGCTACGAGCAGTACTTC. Its protein is CSVEDRGTGRYEQYF. The rearrangement links TRBV29-1 to TRBJ2-5, with 8 bases lining up with TRBD1. TRBJ2-7 matches the DNA end more closely, so the J call is doubtful. Germline-derived CDR1 and CDR2 are SQVTM and ANQGSEA. This CDR3 has 15 amino acids.

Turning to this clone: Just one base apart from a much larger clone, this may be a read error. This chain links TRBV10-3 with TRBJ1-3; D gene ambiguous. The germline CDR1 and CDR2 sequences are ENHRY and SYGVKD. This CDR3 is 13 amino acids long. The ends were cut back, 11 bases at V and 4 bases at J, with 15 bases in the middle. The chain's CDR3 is CAGGPSEGNTIYF. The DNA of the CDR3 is TGTGCCGGCGGCCCGTCGGAGGGAAACACCATATATTTT.

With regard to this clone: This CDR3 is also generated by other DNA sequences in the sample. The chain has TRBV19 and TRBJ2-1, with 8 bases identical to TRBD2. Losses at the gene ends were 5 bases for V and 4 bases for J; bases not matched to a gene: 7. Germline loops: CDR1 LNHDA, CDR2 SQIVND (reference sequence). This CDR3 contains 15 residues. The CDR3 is CASSPGTSTYNEQFF. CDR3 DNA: TGTGCCAGTAGTCCTGGGACTAGTACGTACAATGAGCAGTTCTTC.

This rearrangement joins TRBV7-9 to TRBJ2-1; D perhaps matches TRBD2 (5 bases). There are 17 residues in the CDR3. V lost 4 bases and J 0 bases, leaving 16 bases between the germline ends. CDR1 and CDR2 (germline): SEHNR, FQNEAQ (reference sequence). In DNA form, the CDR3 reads TGTGCCAGCAGCTCGCCACGAGCGGACCCCTCCTACAATGAGCAGTTCTTC. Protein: CASSSPRADPSYNEQFF.

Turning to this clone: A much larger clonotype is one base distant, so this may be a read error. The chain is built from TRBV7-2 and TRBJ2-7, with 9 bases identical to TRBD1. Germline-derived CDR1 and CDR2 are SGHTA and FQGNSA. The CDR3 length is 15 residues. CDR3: CASSSRPGQGSEQCF. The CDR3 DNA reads TGTGCCAGCAGCTCGCGACCGGGACAGGGTTCCGAGCAGTGCTTC.

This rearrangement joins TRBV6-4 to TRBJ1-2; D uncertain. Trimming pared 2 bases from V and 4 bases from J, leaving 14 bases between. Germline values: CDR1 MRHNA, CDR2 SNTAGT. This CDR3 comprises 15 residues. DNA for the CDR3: TGTGCCAGCAGTGACGAGGCAGGAGGACGCTATGGCTACACCTTC. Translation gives CASSDEAGGRYGYTF.

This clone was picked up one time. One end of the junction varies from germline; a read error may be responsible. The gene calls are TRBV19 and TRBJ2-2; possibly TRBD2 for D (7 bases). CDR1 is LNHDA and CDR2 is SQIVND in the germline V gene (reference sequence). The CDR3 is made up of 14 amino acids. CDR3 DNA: TGTACCACAAAGGGGGGGCCGAACACCGGGGAACTGTTTTTT. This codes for CTTKGGPNTGELFF.

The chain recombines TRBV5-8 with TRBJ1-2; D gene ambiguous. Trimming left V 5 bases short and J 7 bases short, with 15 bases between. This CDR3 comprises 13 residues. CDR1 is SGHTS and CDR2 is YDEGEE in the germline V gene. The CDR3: CASRPPFYGGYTF. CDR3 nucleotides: TGTGCCAGCAGGCCTCCCTTCTACGGTGGCTACACCTTC.

The CDR3 DNA sequence: TGTGCCAGCAGTGTTATGAACACTGAAGCTTTCTTT. As protein: CASSVMNTEAFF. V is TRBV2 and J is TRBJ1-1; D call uncertain. The CDR3 is made up of 12 amino acids. From germline, CDR1 is SNHLY and CDR2 FYNNEI. V was cut by 4 bases and J by 0 bases, with 3 bases left in between.

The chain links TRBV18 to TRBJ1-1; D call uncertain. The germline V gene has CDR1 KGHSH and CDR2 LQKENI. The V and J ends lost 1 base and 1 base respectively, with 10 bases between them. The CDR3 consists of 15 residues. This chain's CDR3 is CASSPLVPENTEAFF. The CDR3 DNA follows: TGTGCCAGCTCACCACTGGTCCCAGAGAACACTGAAGCTTTCTTT. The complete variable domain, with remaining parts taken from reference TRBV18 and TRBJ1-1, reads NAGVMQNPRHLVRRRGQEARLRCSPMKGHSHVYWYRQLPEEGLKFMVYLQKENIIDESGMPKERFSAEFPKEGPSILRIQQVVRGDSAAYFCASSPLVPENTEAFFGQGTRLTVV.

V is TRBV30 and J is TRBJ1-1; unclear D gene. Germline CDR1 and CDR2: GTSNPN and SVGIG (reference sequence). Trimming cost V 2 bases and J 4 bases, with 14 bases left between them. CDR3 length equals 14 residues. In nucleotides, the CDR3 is TGTGCCTGGAGTAACGGAGGGAAAGGCACTGAAGCTTTCTTT. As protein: CAWSNGGKGTEAFF.

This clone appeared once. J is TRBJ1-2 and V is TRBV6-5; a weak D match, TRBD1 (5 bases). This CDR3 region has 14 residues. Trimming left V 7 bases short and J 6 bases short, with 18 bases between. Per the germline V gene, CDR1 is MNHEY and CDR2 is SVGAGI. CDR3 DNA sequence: TGTGCCAGCATGGCGGCAGGCTGGGGGAATGGCTACACCTTC. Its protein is CASMAAGWGNGYTF.

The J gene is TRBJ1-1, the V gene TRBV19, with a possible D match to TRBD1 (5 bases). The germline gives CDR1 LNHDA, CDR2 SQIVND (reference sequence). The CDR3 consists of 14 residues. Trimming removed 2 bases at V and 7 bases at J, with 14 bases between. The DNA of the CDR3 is TGTGCCAGTAGTATACTGGGAGGGACCCTTGAAGCTTTCTTT. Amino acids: CASSILGGTLEAFF.